The subject of this entry is one T cell receptor (beta chain). This clone showed up just once. Its antigen is still unknown. Base qualities are not recorded, but no much larger clone differs from it by a single base. Using the deep immunoSEQ assay, TCR CDR3 regions were amplified from genomic DNA by multiplex PCR. For each cell subset, the extracted genomic DNA was distributed evenly across all wells of several immunoSEQ 96-well plates, and each plate served as one replicate. For sorted subsets, each replicate PCR was loaded with 200 to 250 ng genomic DNA, equivalent to 25,000 to 35,000 T cell genomes. Purified libraries were quantified with a Qubit 3.0 fluorometer, sized on a Bioanalyzer 2100, and re-quantified with the KAPA Library Quantification kit. Every immunoSEQ 96-well plate was sequenced on a separate single-read 150-cycle Illumina NextSeq 550 flow cell. The study's processing was this. Because the immunoSEQ output included only junctional sequences and no quality scores, the filtering could not be the same as the filtering used for full-length reads. Sequences were annotated with PyIR, a Python wrapper for IgBLAST v1.9, using IMGT germline references to assign V/J genes and CDR3. Reads were removed for weak V/J assignments (E-value above 1e-6), missing CDR3, stop codons, out-of-frame junctions, or ambiguous translated residues. V3J clonotypes were defined by identical inferred V gene, J gene, and CDR3 amino acid sequence. To compute the percentage overlap between repertoires, the number of shared unique clonotypes was divided by the size of the smaller repertoire. Repertoire richness was assessed with RTK rarefaction, the Chao1 estimator, and Recon v2.1 estimates of unobserved clonotypes. Generation probabilities for all TCRbeta clonotypes obtained by the gDNA method from a handful of donors were computed using OLGA. TCRdb retrieved this table from immuneACCESS and kept in-frame rearrangements only. Not all clones are present; in checked studies, unresolved V genes account for under half, and no reason is known for the remainder. V and J calls and clone size are given by that table; D and trimming were obtained from the DNA. The sample table records fewer than 700,000 clones; around 95% of these occur just once. The top ten clonotypes cover over 0.1% of the sample.

Relative to germline, V is 6 bases shorter and J is 4 bases shorter, with 18 bases between their ends. CDR3 length: 15 amino acids, cysteine to phenylalanine. The retained sequence is limited to the CDR3, 45 bases, with the frame set at the first base. For the CD8 naive samples, CD45RO-negative cells were positively selected for CCR7, yielding a CD45RA+CCR7+ population from which TemRA cells were excluded. The donors were healthy, HIV-negative adults who had no recently reported acute infections or vaccinations. Every donor was a Caucasian adult living in Nashville, Tennessee, USA. Blood was obtained by leukapheresis, after which PBMCs were separated by Ficoll-Histopaque density gradient centrifugation and cryopreserved in liquid nitrogen vapor phase. Purity and quantity of every magnetically sorted T cell population were checked by analytical flow cytometry. Each sorted fraction had its genomic DNA isolated and then quantified by UV absorbance on a Nanodrop 2000c.

The sample comes from a study of shared clonotypes between healthy human individuals (dated by TCRdb to the early 2020s). With respect to the entire study: Three men and two women, aged 18 to 49 years, made up the cohort. For each donor, CD4 naive and CD4 memory were each run on three plates, CD8 naive on two plates, and CD8 memory on one plate. Blood TCR repertoires of about five healthy adults were deeply sequenced to estimate repertoire size and the extent of clonotype sharing between individuals. To increase sequencing depth and limit assay-specific biases, different laboratories used diverse techniques to prepare libraries and sequence TCR repertoires. Between about 0.8 and 8.9 billion PBMCs per donor were obtained by leukapheresis. Study-level results and caveats: The genetic and exposure-history diversity represented was limited by the small number of donors. Naive subsets generally had larger estimated clonotype richness than memory subsets. Pairwise subsampling indicated that sequencing depth was expected to affect the degree of clonotype sharing among donors. Compared with non-shared clonotypes, the clonotypes found in all four sorted-subset donors had higher generation probabilities. Sampling was limited to blood, and TCR repertoires in tissue likely differ from TCR repertoires in blood. Rarefaction of sorted-subset datasets indicated incomplete sequencing despite the large sequencing depth. When a few donors were compared, the shared fraction of clonotypes was around 5.1% for naive CD4, 3% to 4% for naive CD8, 2% to 2.5% for memory CD4, and around 0.37% for memory CD8.

This clonotype was sampled from a woman in her twenties or thirties in good health. Material for sequencing was naive CD8+ T cells sorted from blood. Interpreted using the paper, the cell subset or site label stands for: CD45RA+CCR7+. This sequence uses TRBV23-1 and TRBJ2-5; the D gene remains uncertain. Being an ORF, TRBV23-1 has a function that is uncertain. The CDR3 here reads CASRAHSEWSETQYF. The bases are TGCGCCAGCAGAGCCCACTCGGAATGGTCAGAGACCCAGTACTTC.